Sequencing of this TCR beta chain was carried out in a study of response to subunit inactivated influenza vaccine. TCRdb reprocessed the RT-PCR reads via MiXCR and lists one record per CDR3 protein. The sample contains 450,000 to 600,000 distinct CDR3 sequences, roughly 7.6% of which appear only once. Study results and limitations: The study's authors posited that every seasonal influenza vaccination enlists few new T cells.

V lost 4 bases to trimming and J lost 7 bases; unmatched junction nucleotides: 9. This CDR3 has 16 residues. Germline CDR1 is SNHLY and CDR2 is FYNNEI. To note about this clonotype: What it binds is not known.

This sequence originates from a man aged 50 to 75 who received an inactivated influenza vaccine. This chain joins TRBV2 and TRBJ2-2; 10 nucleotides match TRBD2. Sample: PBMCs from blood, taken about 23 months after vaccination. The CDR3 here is CASSGFSGRKGGELFF. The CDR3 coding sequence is TGTGCCAGCAGTGGCTTTAGCGGGAGGAAGGGCGGGGAGCTGTTTTTT.